This entry describes one T cell receptor (beta chain). Its specificity is not known. A much bigger clone sits one base away, suggesting this may be a read error. A CD8+CD4-CCR7+CD45RA+ phenotype served as the sorting definition for naive CD8 T cells. This CDR3 spans 13 amino acids. Germline V gene lookup returns CDR1 GTSNPN and CDR2 SVGIG (reference sequence). MiXCR, applied by TCRdb to the PCR reads, yields one record per CDR3 protein. Of about 40,000 distinct CDR3 sequences listed, about a quarter are singletons. This specimen belongs to a study of molecular identifiers for immune sequencing clone quantification. Study-level information: Naive CD8 cell RNA, from roughly 20,000 or 100,000 cells, was split five ways in replicates, with four sequenced.

Study-level findings and limits: Identical TCR molecules sharing a barcode could underestimate highly expanded clone sizes. Among more than 850,000 naive cells, spiked Jurkat TCR RNA from a single cell was reportedly detectable.

Sequencing was done on a sample of naive CD8+ T cells from blood, with Jurkat cell RNA spiked in. Documented subset: FACS-sorted CD8+CD4-CCR7+CD45RA+ naive T cells. This receptor was taken from a human donor in good health. Some libraries in this study had Jurkat cell RNA spiked in. The rearrangement joins TRBV30 to TRBJ2-3; 7 bases line up with TRBD2. CDR3 amino acids: CVWTWGGSDTQYF. The CDR3 nucleotides are TGTGTCTGGACCTGGGGGGGGTCAGATACGCAGTATTTT.